The rows below give T cell receptor beta chains drawn from one sample of a study of shared clonotypes between healthy human individuals. Profiling relied on immunoSEQ multiplex PCR, and the TCRdb table lists in-frame clones only, not all of them. This sample yields some 300,000 clones, of which around four fifths are seen a single time; roughly 10% belongs to the top ten. Sequencing input: memory CD4+ T cells sorted from blood. The receptor source for this set is a man aged 30 to 45 in good health. The CDR3 runs from the conserved cysteine through the conserved F or W. D genes are given only for firm matches. Expanded clones are given a class, and other clones once, few, many or no size at all.

size: .
V: TRBV9
J: TRBJ2-3
D: .
length: 15
DNA: TGTGCCAGCAGCTTCAGCGGAGGCGGCACAGATACGCAGTATTTT
CDR3: CASSFSGGGTDTQYF

size: .
V: TRBV2
J: TRBJ2-2
D: .
length: 14
DNA: TGTGCCAGCAGTGAAACACACCGCACCGGGGAGCTGTTTTTT
CDR3: CASSETHRTGELFF

size: few
V: TRBV18
J: TRBJ2-2
D: TRBD2
length: 15
DNA: TGTGCCAGCTCACCACTAGCGGGAGTGACCGGGGAGCTGTTTTTT
CDR3: CASSPLAGVTGELFF

size: .
V: TRBV29-1
J: TRBJ2-7
D: .
length: 14
DNA: TGCAGCGTTGGATTAGGAGGCTCCTCCTACGAGCAGTACTTC
CDR3: CSVGLGGSSYEQYF

size: .
V: TRBV29-1
J: TRBJ1-5
D: .
length: 12
DNA: TGCAGCGTTGGTGGAAGCAACCAGCCCCAGCATTTT
CDR3: CSVGGSNQPQHF

size: .
V: TRBV19
J: TRBJ2-2
D: TRBD2
length: 18
DNA: TGTGCCAGTACCGATACCCCACTAGCGGGGCTCAACACCGGGGAGCTGTTTTTT
CDR3: CASTDTPLAGLNTGELFF

size: .
V: TRBV19
J: TRBJ2-1
D: TRBD1
length: 15
DNA: TGTGCCAGTAGTATGGGGCAGGGGGCCCCCGGGGAGCAGTTCTTC
CDR3: CASSMGQGAPGEQFF

size: .
V: TRBV25-1
J: TRBJ1-4
D: TRBD1
length: 15
DNA: TGTGCCAGCAGAGACAGGGGGGCCGGGAATGAAAAACTGTTTTTT
CDR3: CASRDRGAGNEKLFF

size: .
V: TRBV10-1
J: TRBJ2-1
D: .
length: 13
DNA: TGCGCCAGCAGCGGACAGCTTTACAATGAGCAGTTCTTC
CDR3: CASSGQLYNEQFF

size: .
V: TRBV6-1
J: TRBJ2-7
D: .
length: 15
DNA: TGTGCCAGCAGTGTATTTGTACAGGGTAATTTCGAGCAGTACTTC
CDR3: CASSVFVQGNFEQYF

size: .
V: TRBV10-2
J: TRBJ1-1
D: .
length: 14
DNA: TGCGCCAGCAGGGACTCCGAGGGGAACACTGAAGCTTTCTTT
CDR3: CASRDSEGNTEAFF

size: .
V: TRBV27
J: TRBJ2-3
D: .
length: 16
DNA: TGTGCCAGCCGACTACGCGGGGCGAGTGGCACAGATACGCAGTATTTT
CDR3: CASRLRGASGTDTQYF

size: once
V: TRBV10-3
J: TRBJ2-5
D: .
length: 13
DNA: TGTGCCATCAGCTCCGCGAACGAAGAGACCCAGTACTTC
CDR3: CAISSANEETQYF

size: .
V: TRBV5-1
J: TRBJ1-1
D: TRBD1
length: 14
DNA: TGCGCCAGCAGCAAGGGACAGGCGAACACTGAAGCTTTCTTT
CDR3: CASSKGQANTEAFF

size: .
V: TRBV10-3
J: TRBJ1-5
D: .
length: 12
DNA: TGTGCCATCGGACGCGGGGGTCAGCCCCAGCATTTT
CDR3: CAIGRGGQPQHF

size: few
V: TRBV30
J: TRBJ1-3
D: .
length: 14
DNA: TGTGCCTGGAGTACAGGACTCTCTGGAAACACCATATATTTT
CDR3: CAWSTGLSGNTIYF

size: .
V: TRBV9
J: TRBJ2-7
D: TRBD2
length: 16
DNA: TGTGCCAGCAGCGCAAACACCGGGACTAGCAGTCTCAAGCAGTACTTC
CDR3: CASSANTGTSSLKQYF

size: .
V: TRBV18
J: TRBJ2-5
D: .
length: 17
DNA: TGTGCCAGCTCACCACTTGTTAACAGCGGCAGACAAGAGACCCAGTACTTC
CDR3: CASSPLVNSGRQETQYF

size: .
V: TRBV10-2
J: TRBJ1-3
D: .
length: 15
DNA: TGCGCCAGCAGAGAGACTGGCACCTCTGGAAACACCATATATTTT
CDR3: CASRETGTSGNTIYF

size: .
V: TRBV6-1
J: TRBJ2-1
D: .
length: 13
DNA: TGTGCCAGCAGTGAATTAGGAGCTAATGAGCAGTTCTTC
CDR3: CASSELGANEQFF

size: many
V: TRBV6-1
J: TRBJ2-6
D: .
length: 15
DNA: TGTGCCAGCAGTGCTACAGACTCTGGGGCCAACGTCCTGACTTTC
CDR3: CASSATDSGANVLTF

size: .
V: TRBV15
J: TRBJ1-3
D: .
length: 15
DNA: TGTGCCACCAGCAGAGAGGCGGGGTTCGGAAACACCATATATTTT
CDR3: CATSREAGFGNTIYF

size: .
V: TRBV5-1
J: TRBJ2-6
D: .
length: 14
DNA: TGCGCCAGCGAGCTTTCCTCTGGGGCCAACGTCCTGACTTTC
CDR3: CASELSSGANVLTF

size: few
V: TRBV10-2
J: TRBJ2-1
D: .
length: 15
DNA: TGCGCCAGCAGTGACGAGGTGGCCTCTGCCAATGAGCAGTTCTTC
CDR3: CASSDEVASANEQFF

size: .
V: TRBV7-9
J: TRBJ2-7
D: .
length: 14
DNA: TGTGCCAGCCGCCCGGGACATGGATCCTACGAGCAGTACTTC
CDR3: CASRPGHGSYEQYF

size: once
V: TRBV5-4
J: TRBJ1-3
D: .
length: 15
DNA: TGTGCCAGCAGCTCGGACGGAAACTCTGGAAACACCATATATTTT
CDR3: CASSSDGNSGNTIYF

size: .
V: TRBV28
J: TRBJ2-1
D: TRBD2
length: 13
DNA: TGTGCCAGCTGGACTAGCGGGAGGCTCGAGCAGTTCTTC
CDR3: CASWTSGRLEQFF

size: .
V: TRBV7-3
J: TRBJ2-6
D: .
length: 17
DNA: TGTGCCAGCAGCTTACCCCGGGATAGTCATCAGGCGAGTGTCCTGACTTTC
CDR3: CASSLPRDSHQASVLTF

size: .
V: TRBV6-5
J: TRBJ1-5
D: .
length: 14
DNA: TGTGCCAGCAGTTTAAACAGGTTTAATCAGCCCCAGCATTTT
CDR3: CASSLNRFNQPQHF

size: .
V: TRBV7-2
J: TRBJ2-3
D: TRBD2
length: 13
DNA: TGTGCCAGCAGCTTACGGGAGGGGGATACGCAGTATTTT
CDR3: CASSLREGDTQYF

size: .
V: TRBV10-1
J: TRBJ2-7
D: TRBD1
length: 14
DNA: TGCGCCAGCAGTGAGTACAGGGGGCCCTACGAGCAGTACTTC
CDR3: CASSEYRGPYEQYF

size: .
V: TRBV2
J: TRBJ1-1
D: .
length: 14
DNA: TGTGCCAGCAGTGATAGCAGGGTGAACACTGAAGCTTTCTTT
CDR3: CASSDSRVNTEAFF

size: .
V: TRBV27
J: TRBJ2-7
D: .
length: 13
DNA: TGTGCCAGCAGCCCGACGGGTTACTACGAGCAGTACTTC
CDR3: CASSPTGYYEQYF

size: .
V: TRBV7-6
J: TRBJ2-7
D: TRBD2
length: 18
DNA: TGTGCCAGCAGTCCACGGGGGGGGAAACAGGGAAGCTCCTACGAGCAGTACTTC
CDR3: CASSPRGGKQGSSYEQYF

size: .
V: TRBV2
J: TRBJ2-1
D: .
length: 16
DNA: TGTGCCAGCAGTGAACCACGGAACACAGGCCACAATGAGCAGTTCTTC
CDR3: CASSEPRNTGHNEQFF

size: .
V: TRBV5-1
J: TRBJ2-7
D: TRBD1
length: 16
DNA: TGCGCCAGCAGCTTGGCCGGACAGGGTTCCTCCTACGAGCAGTACTTC
CDR3: CASSLAGQGSSYEQYF

size: .
V: TRBV7-2
J: TRBJ2-4
D: .
length: 17
DNA: TGTGCCAGCAGCTTAGGACAGTTTGGTATAGCCAAAAACATTCAGTACTTC
CDR3: CASSLGQFGIAKNIQYF

size: .
V: TRBV14
J: TRBJ1-4
D: .
length: 17
DNA: TGTGCCAGCAGCCGAACAATGGGGGGGAGGCTCCCGGGAAAACTGTTTTTT
CDR3: CASSRTMGGRLPGKLFF

size: many
V: TRBV9
J: TRBJ2-5
D: .
length: 17
DNA: TGTGCCAGCAGCGTAGCCCATAGCGGAGGTACCCAAGAGACCCAGTACTTC
CDR3: CASSVAHSGGTQETQYF

size: .
V: TRBV28
J: TRBJ2-5
D: TRBD2
length: 15
DNA: TGTGCCAGCAGTCCGATTAGCGGGAGTGTAAAGACCCAGTACTTC
CDR3: CASSPISGSVKTQYF

size: .
V: TRBV14
J: TRBJ2-2
D: .
length: 14
DNA: TGTGCCAGCAGCCAAGTTAGGGGGACCGGGGAGCTGTTTTTT
CDR3: CASSQVRGTGELFF

size: once
V: TRBV6-1
J: TRBJ1-1
D: .
length: 11
DNA: TGTGCCAGCAGAAGGACAGCTGAAGCTTTCTTT
CDR3: CASRRTAEAFF

size: .
V: TRBV14
J: TRBJ2-7
D: TRBD2
length: 16
DNA: TGTGCCAGCAGCCGAGTGTCAGCGGGAGGTAACTACGAGCAGTACTTC
CDR3: CASSRVSAGGNYEQYF

size: once
V: TRBV28
J: TRBJ2-7
D: TRBD2
length: 15
DNA: TGTGCCAGCAGTTTAGGTTCGGCGGGAGGGTACGAGCAGTACTTC
CDR3: CASSLGSAGGYEQYF

size: .
V: TRBV4-1
J: TRBJ2-7
D: TRBD1
length: 13
DNA: TGCGCCAGCAGCCAGGACAGGGCGGGGGAGCAGTACTTC
CDR3: CASSQDRAGEQYF

size: .
V: TRBV7-3
J: TRBJ1-5
D: .
length: 17
DNA: TGTGCCAGCAGCTTCGGTCAGGAGCCATCGATGAATCAGCCCCAGCATTTT
CDR3: CASSFGQEPSMNQPQHF

size: .
V: TRBV5-5
J: TRBJ1-1
D: .
length: 13
DNA: TGTGCCAGCAGCACGGACAGATTTTATGAAGCTTTCTTT
CDR3: CASSTDRFYEAFF

size: once
V: TRBV2
J: TRBJ2-5
D: TRBD1
length: 14
DNA: TGTGCCGCGACAGGGGCAGGGTACCAAGAGACCCAGTACTTC
CDR3: CAATGAGYQETQYF

size: .
V: TRBV6-1
J: TRBJ2-7
D: .
length: 13
DNA: TGTGCCAGCAGTGCAGGTGGAGGGTACGAGCAGTACTTC
CDR3: CASSAGGGYEQYF

size: .
V: TRBV5-4
J: TRBJ1-2
D: TRBD1
length: 15
DNA: TGTGCCAGCAGCCCCCGGGCCGGGACAGACTATGGCTACACCTTC
CDR3: CASSPRAGTDYGYTF

size: .
V: TRBV7-9
J: TRBJ1-1
D: .
length: 13
DNA: TGTGCCAGCAGGGATTACAGGGACACTGAAGCTTTCTTT
CDR3: CASRDYRDTEAFF

size: .
V: TRBV6-5
J: TRBJ2-5
D: TRBD1
length: 15
DNA: TGTGCCAGCAGTTACCGGCCGGGACAGTTAGAGACCCAGTACTTC
CDR3: CASSYRPGQLETQYF

size: many
V: TRBV7-8
J: TRBJ2-1
D: TRBD2
length: 17
DNA: TGTGCCAGCAGCTGGTTTGGACTAGCCAGCTCCTACAATGAGCAGTTCTTC
CDR3: CASSWFGLASSYNEQFF

size: .
V: TRBV7-2
J: TRBJ2-6
D: .
length: 11
DNA: TGTGCCAGCACCTCGGGCCGTCTCCTGACTTTC
CDR3: CASTSGRLLTF

size: .
V: TRBV2
J: TRBJ2-2
D: .
length: 13
DNA: TGTGCCAGCAAAACGGGTAGGGGCGGGGAGCTGTTTTTT
CDR3: CASKTGRGGELFF

size: .
V: TRBV7-6
J: TRBJ2-2
D: .
length: 13
DNA: TGTGCCAGCAGCTTGCACTTCACCGGGGAGCTGTTTTTT
CDR3: CASSLHFTGELFF